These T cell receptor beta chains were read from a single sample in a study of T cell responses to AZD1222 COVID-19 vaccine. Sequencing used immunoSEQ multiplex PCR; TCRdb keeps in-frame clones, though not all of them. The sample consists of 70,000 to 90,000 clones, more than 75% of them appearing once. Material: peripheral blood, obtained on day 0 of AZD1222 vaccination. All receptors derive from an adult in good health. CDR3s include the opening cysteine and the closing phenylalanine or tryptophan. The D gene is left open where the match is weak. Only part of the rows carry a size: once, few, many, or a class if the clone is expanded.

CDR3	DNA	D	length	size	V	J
CATTTSGKTDTQYF	TGTGCCACCACAACTAGCGGGAAGACAGATACGCAGTATTTT	TRBD2	14	.	TRBV15	TRBJ2-3
CASRVGNTEAFF	TGTGCCAGCAGAGTAGGGAACACTGAAGCTTTCTTT	.	12	.	TRBV27	TRBJ1-1
CASSLSGSYEQYF	TGTGCCAGCAGCTTGTCGGGATCCTACGAGCAGTACTTC	.	13	.	TRBV27	TRBJ2-7
CASSTTSTGSYEQYF	TGTGCCAGCAGCACGACTAGCACCGGCTCCTACGAGCAGTACTTC	TRBD2	15	.	TRBV7-8	TRBJ2-7
CASTTEETGTSPLHF	TGTGCCAGCACCACCGAGGAGACAGGCACTTCACCCCTCCACTTT	.	15	many	TRBV28	TRBJ1-6
CASSPWTELTREQYF	TGTGCCAGCAGTCCCTGGACCGAACTAACGCGGGAGCAGTACTTC	.	15	.	TRBV27	TRBJ2-7
CASTPWVGETQYF	TGTGCCAGCACCCCTTGGGTTGGAGAGACCCAGTACTTC	.	13	.	TRBV6-5	TRBJ2-5
CAISEVTDRITIYF	TGTGCCATCAGTGAGGTGACAGACCGTATAACCATATATTTT	.	14	.	TRBV10-3	TRBJ1-3
CATKPGRGGEEKLFF	TGCGCCACCAAACCCGGCCGTGGTGGCGAAGAAAAACTGTTTTTT	.	15	.	TRBV5-1	TRBJ1-4
CASSSVSGTGYNEQFF	TGTGCCAGCAGCTCCGTCTCCGGGACAGGCTACAATGAGCAGTTCTTC	TRBD1	16	.	TRBV5-5	TRBJ2-1
CASSPTKGSSGANVLTF	TGTGCCAGCTCACCAACGAAGGGGAGCTCTGGGGCCAACGTCCTGACTTTC	.	17	.	TRBV18	TRBJ2-6
CASSLFVVQQDNSPLHF	TGCGCCAGCAGCTTGTTTGTGGTCCAACAGGATAATTCACCCCTCCACTTT	.	17	.	TRBV5-1	TRBJ1-6
CSVTTGFNSPLHF	TGCAGCGTTACGACAGGGTTCAATTCACCCCTCCACTTT	TRBD1	13	.	TRBV29-1	TRBJ1-6
CASSPPGAGNTIYF	TGTGCCAGCAGCCCACCCGGGGCTGGAAACACCATATATTTT	.	14	.	TRBV3-1/TRBV3-2	TRBJ1-3
CASSFGAANEKLFF	TGCGCCAGCAGCTTCGGGGCTGCTAATGAAAAACTGTTTTTT	.	14	.	TRBV5-1	TRBJ1-4
CASSVDRSNQPQHF	TGTGCCAGCAGCGTGGACCGGAGCAATCAGCCCCAGCATTTT	.	14	.	TRBV5-4	TRBJ1-5
CASSKEVGSSGNTIYF	TGTGCCAGCAGCAAAGAGGTCGGTAGCTCTGGAAACACCATATATTTT	.	16	.	TRBV21-1	TRBJ1-3
CAWSTGDLNTEAFF	TGTGCCTGGAGTACAGGGGACTTGAACACTGAAGCTTTCTTT	TRBD1	14	once	TRBV30	TRBJ1-1
CASSPQAGGNTIYF	TGTGCCAGCAGCCCCCAGGCAGGGGGAAACACCATATATTTT	.	14	.	TRBV7-9	TRBJ1-3
CSVAEVVRNTEAFF	TGCAGCGTTGCGGAGGTCGTGAGGAACACTGAAGCTTTCTTT	.	14	.	TRBV29-1	TRBJ1-1
CASSRGLLPDTQYF	TGCGCCAGCAGCCGGGGCCTGTTACCGGATACGCAGTATTTT	.	14	once	TRBV5-1	TRBJ2-3
CASRGDRVVPGYTF	TGTGCCAGCAGGGGCGACAGGGTTGTGCCTGGCTACACCTTC	TRBD1	14	.	TRBV6-5	TRBJ1-2
CTTARGGTGNTIYF	TGTACAACCGCTAGGGGGGGAACAGGAAACACCATATATTTT	.	14	.	TRBV28	TRBJ1-3
CASRTGGTEAFF	TGTGCCAGCAGGACAGGGGGCACTGAAGCTTTCTTT	TRBD1	12	.	TRBV12-3/TRBV12-4	TRBJ1-1
CASSPRTGVVEKLFF	TGTGCCAGCAGCCCCCGGACAGGGGTTGTTGAAAAACTGTTTTTT	TRBD1	15	.	TRBV7-2	TRBJ1-4
CASSLGSRDRVYF	TGTGCCAGCAGCTTGGGGAGCAGGGACAGGGTATACTTC	TRBD1	13	once	TRBV5-6	TRBJ2-7
CASSPGHREQYF	TGTGCCAGCAGTCCGGGACATCGGGAGCAGTACTTC	.	12	once	TRBV6-5	TRBJ2-7
CASSLSGQGLYEQYF	TGTGCCAGCAGTTTATCGGGACAGGGCCTCTACGAGCAGTACTTC	TRBD1	15	.	TRBV27	TRBJ2-7
CASTDTNTGELFF	TGTGCCAGCACCGACACCAACACCGGGGAGCTGTTTTTT	.	13	.	TRBV6-5	TRBJ2-2
CASSDRGRRYEQYF	TGTGCCAGCAGCGACAGGGGGCGCCGGTACGAGCAGTACTTC	TRBD1	14	.	TRBV9	TRBJ2-7
CASSSSPTGLGTYEQFF	TGTGCCAGTAGTTCAAGCCCAACGGGACTAGGGACCTATGAGCAGTTCTTC	TRBD2	17	.	TRBV19	TRBJ2-1
CASSQRGEEAFF	TGTGCCAGCAGCCAACGTGGGGAGGAAGCTTTCTTT	.	12	.	TRBV16	TRBJ1-1
CASSQGSRGTGLSSYNSPLHF	TGTGCCAGCAGCCAAGGTTCAAGAGGGACAGGTCTGAGCTCCTATAATTCACCCCTCCACTTT	TRBD1	21	.	TRBV4-2	TRBJ1-6
CASSTEDSLNEKLFF	TGTGCCAGCAGCACAGAGGACAGCTTGAATGAAAAACTGTTTTTT	.	15	.	TRBV3-1/TRBV3-2	TRBJ1-4
CASSPRSENTEAFF	TGTGCCAGCTCACCAAGATCTGAGAACACTGAAGCTTTCTTT	.	14	once	TRBV18	TRBJ1-1
CASSWGTENTEAFF	TGTGCCAGCAGTTGGGGCACAGAGAACACTGAAGCTTTCTTT	.	14	.	TRBV5-6	TRBJ1-1
CASTRQGAGTGELFF	TGTGCCAGCACGAGACAGGGGGCAGGCACCGGGGAGCTGTTTTTT	TRBD1	15	.	TRBV6-5	TRBJ2-2
CASRGGSVSEKLFF	TGTGCCAGCAGGGGGGGTAGCGTCTCGGAAAAACTGTTTTTT	.	14	few	TRBV28	TRBJ1-4
CASSIGGAEEKLFF	TGTGCCAGTAGTATCGGGGGGGCAGAAGAAAAACTGTTTTTT	.	14	.	TRBV19	TRBJ1-4
CASSPTGGFEKLFF	TGTGCCAGCAGCCCGACGGGGGGGTTTGAAAAACTGTTTTTT	.	14	.	TRBV7-9	TRBJ1-4
CATSHTIELAGDEQFF	TGTGCCACCAGCCATACCATCGAACTAGCGGGAGATGAGCAGTTCTTC	TRBD2	16	.	TRBV7-9	TRBJ2-1
CASSLFGPGDYEQYF	TGTGCCAGCAGTTTATTCGGTCCCGGGGACTACGAGCAGTACTTC	.	15	.	TRBV28	TRBJ2-7
CASTPPGQGSHEQYF	TGTGCCAGCACACCTCCGGGACAGGGCTCCCACGAGCAGTACTTC	TRBD1	15	.	TRBV27	TRBJ2-7
CASSPTGTGVSYEQYF	TGTGCCAGCAGCCCAACCGGGACGGGGGTATCCTACGAGCAGTACTTC	.	16	once	TRBV7-2	TRBJ2-7
CASSFTDEGPETQYF	TGTGCCAGCAGCTTTACGGACGAGGGTCCCGAGACCCAGTACTTC	.	15	.	TRBV3-1/TRBV3-2	TRBJ2-5
CASSVGQEFTIQYF	TGTGCCAGCAGCGTAGGCCAGGAATTCACCATTCAGTACTTC	.	14	.	TRBV9	TRBJ2-4
CASRNTNTGELFF	TGTGCCAGCAGAAACACGAACACCGGGGAGCTGTTTTTT	.	13	once	TRBV6-4	TRBJ2-2
CASSPYSGRDVSGYTF	TGTGCCAGCTCACCATATAGTGGGCGGGATGTAAGCGGCTACACCTTC	.	16	.	TRBV18	TRBJ1-2
CATSDENTEAFF	TGTGCCACCAGTGACGAAAACACTGAAGCTTTCTTT	.	12	once	TRBV24-1	TRBJ1-1
CASSRERGNEQFF	TGTGCCAGCAGTCGAGAACGTGGGAATGAGCAGTTCTTC	.	13	.	TRBV12-3/TRBV12-4	TRBJ2-1
CASSDGTDSDTQYF	TGTGCCAGCAGTGACGGGACAGACTCAGATACGCAGTATTTT	TRBD1	14	few	TRBV6-4	TRBJ2-3
CASSHPTGGKSNYGYTF	TGTGCCAGCAGCCACCCCACAGGGGGCAAGTCCAACTATGGCTACACCTTC	TRBD1	17	.	TRBV5-5	TRBJ1-2
CASRRAGWAFF	TGTGCCAGCAGACGGGCAGGGTGGGCTTTCTTT	.	11	.	TRBV28	TRBJ1-1
CASSFGYNEQFF	TGTGCCAGCAGCTTCGGTTACAATGAGCAGTTCTTC	.	12	.	TRBV3-1/TRBV3-2	TRBJ2-1
CASSSTGRTNEKLFF	TGTGCCAGCAGTTCCACCGGGCGTACTAATGAAAAACTGTTTTTT	.	15	once	TRBV6-5	TRBJ1-4
CASGLDHNQPQHF	TGTGCTAGTGGTTTGGATCACAATCAGCCCCAGCATTTT	.	13	once	TRBV12-5	TRBJ1-5
CASSLEARVTNQPQHF	TGTGCCAGCAGCTTAGAGGCCAGGGTCACCAATCAGCCCCAGCATTTT	.	16	.	TRBV7-8	TRBJ1-5
CSVEQGTGSNGYTF	TGCAGCGTTGAACAGGGGACAGGGAGTAATGGCTACACCTTC	TRBD1	14	.	TRBV29-1	TRBJ1-2
CASSGQNTEAFF	TGTGCCAGCTCAGGACAGAACACTGAAGCTTTCTTT	.	12	.	TRBV18	TRBJ1-1